This T cell receptor beta chain was identified during a study of cytomegalovirus exposure and HLA in healthy donors. Comment on this clone: Its antigen remains unknown.

With V trimmed by 7 bases and J by 4 bases, 6 bases remained unmatched. CDR3 length equals 14 residues. The germline CDR1 and CDR2 sequences are SNHLY and FYNNEI. General study findings and limits: A later analysis found that most CMV-associated TCR beta chains appeared HLA-restricted.

Primers included in the PCR were 60 Vbeta and 13 Jbeta primers. Sequencing used immunoSEQ multiplex PCR; TCRdb keeps in-frame clones, though not all of them. The data contain approximately 280,000 clones, around 90% of them singletons. Input material: PBMCs. The sequence was obtained from a woman aged 18 to 35 in good health and CMV-seronegative. The rearrangement uses TRBV2 and TRBJ1-2; 10 bases line up with TRBD1. This CDR3 reads CASIRTGGPYGYTF. CDR3 in DNA: TGTGCCAGCATAAGGACAGGGGGTCCCTATGGCTACACCTTC.